Each of the 24 T cell receptor beta chains below was sequenced from the same sample in a study of shared clonotypes between healthy human individuals. Sequencing was performed with immunoSEQ multiplex PCR; in TCRdb, only in-frame clones are kept and a portion is missing. This sample yields roughly 2.2 million clones, of which 92% are seen a single time; about 0.41% belongs to the top ten. Sequenced input: naive CD4+ T cells from PBMCs. Subset defined: CD45RA+ positively selected. These receptors came from a man between 18 and 29 years old in good health. Some clones in this sample may be carry-over from other donors' samples.

A note on this clone: Different DNA sequences within this sample yield the same CDR3. V usage is TRBV28 and J usage is TRBJ2-7; no reliable D call. There are 12 residues in the CDR3. Deletions cut 5 bases from V and 3 bases from J, with 8 bases between. Per the germline V gene, CDR1 is MDHEN and CDR2 is SYDVKM. The CDR3 is CASSPVGYEQYF. In nucleotides, the CDR3 is TGTGCCAGCAGTCCAGTGGGCTACGAGCAGTACTTC. The complete variable domain, with remaining parts taken from reference TRBV28 and TRBJ2-7, reads DVKVTQSSRYLVKRTGEKVFLECVQDMDHENMFWYRQDPGLGLRLIYFSYDVKMKEKGDIPEGYSVSREKKERFSLILESASTNQTSMYLCASSPVGYEQYFGPGTRLTVT.

A word on this clone: Other DNA sequences within the sample encode an identical CDR3. The rearrangement uses TRBV28 and TRBJ1-4, with 7 positions matching TRBD1. There are 14 residues in the CDR3. CDR1 and CDR2 (germline): MDHEN, SYDVKM. V shed 5 bases and J 2 bases; nucleotides not matched to a gene: 2. The CDR3 here is CASSQGGTNEKLFF. DNA for the CDR3: TGTGCCAGCAGTCAGGGGGGTACTAATGAAAAACTGTTTTTT.

This clone appeared once. J is TRBJ2-7 and V is TRBV4-1, with D perhaps being TRBD1 or TRBD2 (5 bases each). The CDR3 is 14 amino acids. The V end lost 2 bases, the J end lost 6 bases, and 14 bases lay between the germline ends. Per the germline V gene, CDR1 is MGHRA and CDR2 is YSYEKL. The chain's CDR3 is CASSQPGTSPEQYF. CDR3 coding DNA: TGCGCCAGCAGCCAACCCGGGACGTCCCCCGAGCAGTACTTC.

This rearrangement joins TRBV6-1 to TRBJ1-3; D is unclear. This CDR3 spans 15 amino acids. The germline gives CDR1 MNHNS, CDR2 SASEGT. Trimming took 2 bases from V and 3 from J, leaving 11 bases between them. CDR3 coding DNA: TGTGCCAGCAGTGAACAAGGGTTAGGTGGAAACACCATATATTTT. The encoded protein is CASSEQGLGGNTIYF.

The V and J genes are TRBV5-1 and TRBJ2-7; TRBD2 aligns across 12 bases. Germline trimming cut 5 bases from V and 5 bases from J; bases unmatched to any gene: 11. The germline gives CDR1 SGHRS, CDR2 YFSETQ. The CDR3 spans 16 residues. The CDR3 reads CASSSWTSGARNEQYF. The CDR3 DNA is TGCGCCAGCAGTAGTTGGACTAGCGGGGCTAGGAACGAGCAGTACTTC. The full variable domain, with the rest looked up from reference TRBV5-1 and TRBJ2-7, is KAGVTQTPRYLIKTRGQQVTLSCSPISGHRSVSWYQQTPGQGLQFLFEYFSETQRNKGNFPGRFSGRQFSNSRSEMNVSTLELGDSALYLCASSSWTSGARNEQYFGPGTRLTVT.

The chain combines TRBV11-2 with TRBJ2-4; D is uncertain. The V end was cut by 2 bases, the J end by 0 bases, with 17 bases between. The germline V gene encodes CDR1 SGHAT and CDR2 FQNNGV. This CDR3 comprises 18 residues. The CDR3 sequence is CASSLRPPDAIAKNIQYF. The DNA of the CDR3 is TGTGCCAGCAGCTTACGACCCCCGGACGCAATAGCCAAAAACATTCAGTACTTC.

CDR3 nucleotide sequence: TGCAGCGTTGAGACTGAGAGCAATCAGCCCCAGCATTTT. It encodes CSVETESNQPQHF. The chain has TRBV29-1 and TRBJ1-5; D remains unclear. This CDR3 comprises 13 residues. Looked up from germline, CDR1 is SQVTM and CDR2 is ANQGSEA. Trimming left V 3 bases short and J 1 base short, with 7 bases between.

The CDR3 DNA reads TGTGCCAGCTCACCACCCCGGAGACCCCCCGGGGAGCTGTTTTTT. It yields the protein CASSPPRRPPGELFF. The chain joins TRBV18 to TRBJ2-2; no clear D gene. Germline V gene lookup returns CDR1 KGHSH and CDR2 LQKENI. V was shortened by 0 bases and J by 6 bases, with 11 bases between the two germline ends. This CDR3 spans 15 amino acids. Full variable domain (remainder filled in from reference TRBV18 and TRBJ2-2): NAGVMQNPRHLVRRRGQEARLRCSPMKGHSHVYWYRQLPEEGLKFMVYLQKENIIDESGMPKERFSAEFPKEGPSILRIQQVVRGDSAAYFCASSPPRRPPGELFFGEGSRLTVL.

The rearrangement joins TRBV10-3 to TRBJ1-4, with D perhaps matching TRBD1 (5 bases). The germline V gene encodes CDR1 ENHRY and CDR2 SYGVKD. Trimming pared 3 bases from V and 7 bases from J, leaving 18 bases between. The CDR3 loop spans 16 amino acids. CDR3 sequence (DNA): TGTGCCATCAGTGAAGCCGGGACCCGAATTCGTGAAAAACTGTTTTTT. Protein sequence: CAISEAGTRIREKLFF.

Of note for this clone: The sample has other DNA sequences that encode this CDR3 too. This rearrangement joins TRBV30 to TRBJ1-4; 7 bases map to TRBD1. Germline CDR1 reads GTSNPN; CDR2 reads SVGIG (reference sequence). The CDR3 consists of 17 residues. V lost 1 base, J lost 17 bases, and 25 bases stayed unmatched. Written as DNA, the CDR3 is TGTGCCTGGAGTGCCTACTTTGGACAGGCCGCGGTGGGGGGACTATTTTTT. This translates into CAWSAYFGQAAVGGLFF.

This chain connects TRBV11-2 to TRBJ2-6; 8 bases map to TRBD1. CDR1 is SGHAT and CDR2 is FQNNGV in the germline V gene. With 6 bases clipped from V and 0 bases from J, the junction kept 7 bases outside the gene matches. The CDR3 runs 17 residues. The CDR3 loop reads CASRQRTGNSGANVLTF. The CDR3 DNA reads as TGTGCCAGCAGGCAAAGGACAGGGAACTCTGGGGCCAACGTCCTGACTTTC.

V is TRBV7-2 and J is TRBJ2-7, with D maybe TRBD1 (6 bases). The V and J ends lost 2 bases and 6 bases respectively, with 17 bases between them. Per the germline V gene, CDR1 is SGHTA and CDR2 is FQGNSA. The CDR3 has 15 residues. In DNA form, the CDR3 reads TGTGCCAGCAGCTTATATGGGGCAGGGGAAAGCGAGCAGTACTTC. Amino acid sequence: CASSLYGAGESEQYF.

The chain is built from TRBV9 and TRBJ2-5, with D perhaps assigned TRBD1 or TRBD2 (6 bases each). CDR3 length: 16 amino acids. Germline V CDR1 and CDR2: SGDLS, YYNGEE. Trimming took off 0 bases at V and 5 bases at J, with 17 bases between the two ends. Written as DNA, the CDR3 is TGTGCCAGCAGCGTAGGAAACGGGAGAGGGGGGGAGACCCAGTACTTC. The encoded protein is CASSVGNGRGGETQYF.

The chain recombines TRBV27 with TRBJ2-7; no reliable D call. The germline CDR1 and CDR2 sequences are MNHEY and SMNVEV (reference sequence). V was cut by 4 bases and J by 2 bases, with 9 bases left in between. The CDR3 is 13 amino acids. Written as DNA, the CDR3 is TGTGCCAGCAGTTGGTCAGCCCCCTACGAGCAGTACTTC. Its protein is CASSWSAPYEQYF.

The chain joins TRBV30 to TRBJ2-2, with 13 bases fitting TRBD2. Per germline, CDR1 GTSNPN and CDR2 SVGIG (reference sequence). Losses at the gene ends were 3 bases for V and 5 bases for J; bases not matched to a gene: 3. The CDR3 extends over 15 amino acids. The CDR3, as DNA: TGTGCCTGGAGACTAGCGGGAGGGCAGACCGGGGAGCTGTTTTTT. Its translation is CAWRLAGGQTGELFF.

The V call is TRBV5-5, the J call TRBJ2-2, with 10 positions matching TRBD2. This CDR3 spans 16 amino acids. The ends lost 4 bases at V and 0 bases at J; junction bases unmatched: 3. Germline CDR1 SGHKS, CDR2 YYEKEE (reference sequence). The CDR3 DNA is TGTGCCAGCAGCGTCGGACTAGCGGCGAACACCGGGGAGCTGTTTTTT. It codes for CASSVGLAANTGELFF.

The V and J genes are TRBV4-3 and TRBJ1-4; 7 bases map to TRBD1. V lost 2 bases, J lost 7 bases, and 10 bases stayed unmatched. Germline V gene data show CDR1 as LGHNA and CDR2 as YSLEER. The CDR3 is 16 amino acids. The CDR3 reads CASSQTPGQYPEKLFF. The DNA of the CDR3 is TGCGCCAGCAGCCAAACCCCGGGACAGTATCCTGAAAAACTGTTTTTT.

To note about this clone: Likely a read error: the CDR3 ends without its conserved phenylalanine or tryptophan. The DNA is left out, because the CDR3 cannot be placed on it with certainty; the CDR3 is given as TCRdb lists it. The J gene is TRBJ1-3, the V gene TRBV20-1; TRBD1 is the table's D call and was not checked against the DNA. Germline CDR1 reads DFQATT; CDR2 reads SNEGSKA (reference sequence). The CDR3 length is 10 residues, termini included. This chain's CDR3 is CSARAQETPR.

This clone was seen once. The V call is TRBV5-1, the J call TRBJ2-7; possibly TRBD1 for D (6 bases). The germline V gene has CDR1 SGHRS and CDR2 YFSETQ. The CDR3 has 14 residues. The V end lost 0 bases, the J end lost 6 bases, and 13 bases lay between the germline ends. CDR3 loop: CASSLEGTGREQYF. The CDR3 DNA follows: TGCGCCAGCAGCTTGGAGGGAACAGGGCGCGAGCAGTACTTC.

Remarks on this clone: The sample has other DNA sequences that encode this CDR3 too. The chain combines TRBV10-3 with TRBJ1-1, with D unclear. V was cut by 6 bases and J by 1 base, with 3 bases left in between. The CDR3 totals 11 residues. Germline V gives CDR1 ENHRY, CDR2 SYGVKD. The CDR3 protein is CAIRGNTEAFF. The CDR3 nucleotides read TGTGCCATCAGGGGGAACACTGAAGCTTTCTTT.

The V call is TRBV7-8, the J call TRBJ1-3; 8 bases align to TRBD1. Germline-derived CDR1 and CDR2 are SGHVS and FQNEAQ. Trimming took 1 base from V and 0 from J; bases not matched to a gene: 5. The CDR3 spans 17 residues. The CDR3: CASSLEGQAFSGNTIYF. CDR3 bases: TGTGCCAGCAGCTTAGAGGGACAGGCTTTCTCTGGAAACACCATATATTTT.

V usage is TRBV15 and J usage is TRBJ1-2, with TRBD1 matching 7 bases. The CDR3 is made up of 14 amino acids. Germline assignment: CDR1 LNHNV and CDR2 YYDKDF (reference sequence). After removal of 4 bases from V and 5 bases from J, the junction contained 7 bases not matched to a gene. The CDR3 nucleotides are TGTGCCACCAGCAAAGGACAGGACGAGTATGGCTACACCTTC. Its translation: CATSKGQDEYGYTF.

The chain joins TRBV15 to TRBJ1-5; D is ambiguous. Germline CDR1 reads LNHNV; CDR2 reads YYDKDF (reference sequence). The V gene lost 5 bases and the J gene lost 3 bases, with 8 bases spanning the gap. The CDR3 contains 13 residues. CDR3 residues: CATSGGFNQPQHF. The CDR3 DNA is TGTGCCACCAGCGGAGGGTTCAATCAGCCCCAGCATTTT.

The chain recombines TRBV2 with TRBJ2-1; unclear D gene. Germline CDR1 SNHLY, CDR2 FYNNEI. The length of the CDR3 is 12 residues. Trimming took 4 bases from V and 12 from J, leaving 13 bases between them. This CDR3 reads CASSGTSWSQFF. The DNA of the CDR3 is TGTGCCAGCAGTGGGACCTCTTGGTCGCAGTTCTTC.